These T cell receptor beta chains were read from a single sample in a study of shared clonotypes between healthy human individuals. The assay was immunoSEQ multiplex PCR, and TCRdb's table has in-frame clones only and misses some. There are 550,000 to 800,000 clones in the sample; 74% occur only once, and less than 2% lies in the top ten. Sequencing was done on a sample of memory CD4+ T cells sorted from blood. These TCRs come from a woman aged 25 to 39 in good health. The CDR3 runs from the conserved cysteine through the conserved F or W. D genes are given only for firm matches. Size is stated for part of the rows, as once, few or many counts, or as a class when the clone is expanded.

cdr3_nt cdr3_aa j_call cdr3_length clone_size v_call d_call
TGTGCCAGCAGCGCGGGACAGGGAAAAGAGACCCAGTACTTC CASSAGQGKETQYF TRBJ2-5 14 many TRBV2 TRBD1
TGTGCCAGCAGCCCCCCATTATGGGGCGGACCCTACGAGCAGTACTTC CASSPPLWGGPYEQYF TRBJ2-7 16 . TRBV7-8 .
TGTGCCAGCAGTTCCCCGCCTATGGCATTTGGCTACACCTTC CASSSPPMAFGYTF TRBJ1-2 14 . TRBV28 .
TGTGCCAGCAGTGAGGTTGGGGTTGGGGAGACCCAGTACTTC CASSEVGVGETQYF TRBJ2-5 14 few TRBV25-1 .
TGCAGCGCCTCCCGACCGTCCACCGGGGAGCTGTTTTTT CSASRPSTGELFF TRBJ2-2 13 . TRBV29-1 .
TGTGCCAGCATAACAGGGGGAGGTGAAAAACTGTTTTTT CASITGGGEKLFF TRBJ1-4 13 many TRBV27 TRBD1
TGCGCCAGCAGCTTGGGGGGTAGCGCGTCCACAGATACGCAGTATTTT CASSLGGSASTDTQYF TRBJ2-3 16 . TRBV5-1 .
TGTGCCAGCAGTCCTAGCGGGAGGGGTGAGCAGTTCTTC CASSPSGRGEQFF TRBJ2-1 13 . TRBV27 TRBD2
TGTGCCAGCAGTTCCGGGACTAGCGGGTACAATGAGCAGTTCTTC CASSSGTSGYNEQFF TRBJ2-1 15 . TRBV28 TRBD2
TGTGCCAGCAGTGAACTGGGGGGTCAGCCCCAGCATTTT CASSELGGQPQHF TRBJ1-5 13 . TRBV6-1 .
TGTGCCAGCAGCTCCACGATTTGGGGACTAGCGGGCGCCTACGAGCAGTACTTC CASSSTIWGLAGAYEQYF TRBJ2-7 18 . TRBV7-9 TRBD2
TGTGCCAGCAGTTCCCCTTACTTCTCTGGAAACACCATATATTTT CASSSPYFSGNTIYF TRBJ1-3 15 . TRBV6-5 .
TGTGCCATCAGTGAGTCGTTTCCGGGATTCGGCTATGGCTACACCTTC CAISESFPGFGYGYTF TRBJ1-2 16 once TRBV10-3 .
TGCGCCAGCAGTGAGGCAGGGGCTGGAAACACCATATATTTT CASSEAGAGNTIYF TRBJ1-3 14 . TRBV10-2 .
TGTGCCAGCAGTTCCCGGGACAGATCCTTGGCCAACGTCCTGACTTTC CASSSRDRSLANVLTF TRBJ2-6 16 . TRBV28 TRBD1
TGTGCCAGCTTCGGGGACAGCCCCTACAATGAGCAGTTCTTC CASFGDSPYNEQFF TRBJ2-1 14 . TRBV28 TRBD1
TGTGCCAGCAGTCTAGCCGGGAACACTGAAGCTTTCTTT CASSLAGNTEAFF TRBJ1-1 13 . TRBV6-1 .
TGCAGCGTTGATTCCAGGGGGCGTTTGAACACTGAAGCTTTCTTT CSVDSRGRLNTEAFF TRBJ1-1 15 . TRBV29-1 TRBD1
TGCGCCAGCAGTATTTCAATGCAACAAAGTCGGGCCAACGTCCTGACTTTC CASSISMQQSRANVLTF TRBJ2-6 17 . TRBV23-1 .
TGTGCCAGCAGCCTCGGCGCCTACGAGCAGTACTTC CASSLGAYEQYF TRBJ2-7 12 . TRBV13 .
TGTGCCACCAGCAGGGGAACAGAGACCCAGTACTTC CATSRGTETQYF TRBJ2-5 12 . TRBV15 .
TGTGCCAGCAGTTCAGCCGGGACAGGGGGCGGTGAGCAGTTCTTC CASSSAGTGGGEQFF TRBJ2-1 15 . TRBV27 TRBD1
TGTGCCAGTAGTAGGACAAATAGCAATCAGCCCCAGCATTTT CASSRTNSNQPQHF TRBJ1-5 14 . TRBV19 .
TGTGCCAGCAGTGAAAGGGCCGGGGGGGTCGCCTACGAGCAGTACTTC CASSERAGGVAYEQYF TRBJ2-7 16 . TRBV25-1 TRBD2
TGTGCCAGCAGCGTAGGGACAGGCGGACATCAGCCCCAGCATTTT CASSVGTGGHQPQHF TRBJ1-5 15 . TRBV5-8 TRBD1
TGTGCCAGCAGTGGCCGGGACAGGGGTTTTACCTACGAGCAGTACTTC CASSGRDRGFTYEQYF TRBJ2-7 16 . TRBV28 TRBD1
TGCAGCGTTGAGCAGGGGGCGGGGAACACTGAAGCTTTCTTT CSVEQGAGNTEAFF TRBJ1-1 14 . TRBV29-1 TRBD1
TGTGCCAGCTCACCAAATAATCAAGGCTCAAACACTGAAGCTTTCTTT CASSPNNQGSNTEAFF TRBJ1-1 16 . TRBV18 .
TGTGCCAGCAGTGATCTGGGACAGGGAGCCCTCGAGCAGTACTTC CASSDLGQGALEQYF TRBJ2-7 15 few TRBV2 TRBD1
TGTGCCAGCAGCCCGGGACAGGATTTCGAAAAACTGTTTTTT CASSPGQDFEKLFF TRBJ1-4 14 many TRBV7-9 TRBD1
TGTGCCAGCAGTTACAGGGAGGGTGGCTACACCTTC CASSYREGGYTF TRBJ1-2 12 . TRBV6-5 .
TGCGCCAGCAGCCGCGAATCACGGGGGAGTCCCTACGAGCAGTACTTC CASSRESRGSPYEQYF TRBJ2-7 16 . TRBV4-1 .
TGTGCCAGCTCACCTGGTCAGACCGAGCAGTACTTC CASSPGQTEQYF TRBJ2-7 12 . TRBV18 .
TGTGCCAGCAGTCCCGTGGGGCATGGAAACACCATATATTTT CASSPVGHGNTIYF TRBJ1-3 14 once TRBV6-5 .
TGTGCCAGCAGCCCAGCGGGCTTCACAGATACGCAGTATTTT CASSPAGFTDTQYF TRBJ2-3 14 . TRBV7-3 .
TGTGCCTGGAGAGTGGGGATAAGGAAGGGCGGGGAGCTGTTTTTT CAWRVGIRKGGELFF TRBJ2-2 15 . TRBV30 .
TGCGCCAGCAGTCACAGGGCTTTTGGGCAGTTCTTC CASSHRAFGQFF TRBJ2-1 12 . TRBV23-1 .
TGTGCCAGCAGTGAAAGTCTAGCGGGCTCCTACAATGAGCAGTTCTTC CASSESLAGSYNEQFF TRBJ2-1 16 . TRBV6-1 TRBD2
TGTGCCAGCAGCGTAGCGGGCAGGCGTAATCAGCCCCAGCATTTT CASSVAGRRNQPQHF TRBJ1-5 15 . TRBV9 .
TGTGCCAGCAGACCCGGAGGGACTAGCGGGATTTATGCCTACGAGCAGTACTTC CASRPGGTSGIYAYEQYF TRBJ2-7 18 . TRBV5-4 TRBD2
TGCGCCAGCAGCTTGTTGGGGGACTTACCCTACGAGCAGTACTTC CASSLLGDLPYEQYF TRBJ2-7 15 . TRBV5-1 .
TGCGCCAGCAGTCCAAAGATGAACCTAGACACGCAGTATTTT CASSPKMNLDTQYF TRBJ2-3 14 . TRBV23-1 .
TGTGCCAGCAAAGCCGGGACAGGAGCCTACGAGCAGTACTTC CASKAGTGAYEQYF TRBJ2-7 14 . TRBV6-1 TRBD1
TGTGCCAGCTCACCTGAGACCGTGTGGCGGCCAGCTAACTATGGCTACACCTTC CASSPETVWRPANYGYTF TRBJ1-2 18 . TRBV18 .
TGTGCCAGCAGCGTAGCTTGGACTAGCGGGAGGAATGAGCAGTTCTTC CASSVAWTSGRNEQFF TRBJ2-1 16 . TRBV9 TRBD2
TGTGCCAGCAGCCACCGACAGGGCCTAAACTATGGCTACACCTTC CASSHRQGLNYGYTF TRBJ1-2 15 . TRBV7-2 TRBD1
TGCGCCAGCAGCCGACAGGGAGGAGACTATGGCTACACCTTC CASSRQGGDYGYTF TRBJ1-2 14 . TRBV5-1 TRBD1
TGTGCCAGCAGCTTAATGAACCGGGAGGGCCTTCGGAATGAGCAGTTCTTC CASSLMNREGLRNEQFF TRBJ2-1 17 . TRBV7-9 TRBD2
TGCGCCAGCAGCCCCGGGACACTTGAGGGAGAGACCCAGTACTTC CASSPGTLEGETQYF TRBJ2-5 15 . TRBV5-1 .
TGTGCCAGCAGCCCCGGGCAGACCTTTATCGAGACCCAGTACTTC CASSPGQTFIETQYF TRBJ2-5 15 . TRBV7-3 .
TGTGCCAGTTACGCGGGAGGAAGGGTCGGGGAGCTGTTTTTT CASYAGGRVGELFF TRBJ2-2 14 . TRBV19 TRBD2
TGTGCCACCAGCAGCGAATTTGAGGCAGGGACAACCCTTCGGCAGCCCCAGCATTTT CATSSEFEAGTTLRQPQHF TRBJ1-5 19 many TRBV15 .
TGTGCCAGCAGCGTAGAGGGGACAGACGACTATGGCTACACCTTC CASSVEGTDDYGYTF TRBJ1-2 15 . TRBV9 TRBD1
TGTGCCAGCAGTGAATTCGCGGGAGAAGGTGCCGGGGAGCTGTTTTTT CASSEFAGEGAGELFF TRBJ2-2 16 . TRBV2 TRBD2
TGTGCCAGCAGCCCCAAGACAGGGACTAACTATGGCTACACCTTC CASSPKTGTNYGYTF TRBJ1-2 15 few TRBV7-2 TRBD1
TGTGCCAGCAGCTATCAGGGGTACAATGAGCAGTTCTTC CASSYQGYNEQFF TRBJ2-1 13 . TRBV5-6 .
TGTGCCAGCAGTGAAATGGGGGCGCAGAGCTATGGCTACACCTTC CASSEMGAQSYGYTF TRBJ1-2 15 . TRBV6-1 .